What follows are 30 T cell receptor beta chains derived from one specimen sequenced in a study of Ad26.COV2.S vaccination and SARS-CoV-2 variants. Produced via immunoSEQ multiplex PCR; TCRdb's table is partial and in-frame only. The profile shows about 320,000 clones, approximately 86% of them singletons. Treatment of the sample: 15 to 20 received Ad26.COV2.S at low or high dose, single or two shots; five or six received placebo; per-sample allocation not given. Sampling occurred on day 63 after the first vaccine or placebo injection. The sample in question was peripheral blood, obtained in a trial of Ad26.COV2.S vaccine versus placebo. The receptors were sampled from a person between 18 and 65 years old who received the Ad26.COV2.S COVID-19 vaccine or a placebo.

Note on this clone: Other DNA sequences in the same sample also yield this CDR3. The CDR3 bases are TGTGCCAGCAGCCAAGATCGGTCCACAGATACGCAGTATTTT. Protein: CASSQDRSTDTQYF. This chain joins TRBV3-1 (or the pseudogene TRBV3-2) and TRBJ2-3, with no clear D. V was shortened by 0 bases and J by 2 bases, with 6 bases between the two germline ends. The CDR3 has 14 amino acids. CDR1 LGHDT and CDR2 YNNKEL come from the germline V gene (reference sequence).

This clone is a singleton in its sample. This chain connects TRBV7-6 to TRBJ1-5, with D tentatively TRBD1 (5 bases). Germline V lookup: CDR1 SGHVS, CDR2 FNYEAQ. The V gene lost 5 bases and the J gene lost 0 bases, with 11 bases spanning the gap. This CDR3 has 15 residues. CDR3 sequence reads: CASSRDGHSNQPQHF. The CDR3 region has the DNA TGTGCCAGCAGCAGGGACGGCCATAGCAATCAGCCCCAGCATTTT.

This clone was seen a handful of times. The chain is built from TRBV6-5 and TRBJ1-2; possible D gene TRBD1, 6 bases. The CDR3 is made up of 13 amino acids. Germline-derived CDR1 and CDR2 are MNHEY and SVGAGI. V gave up 2 bases and J gave up 7 bases, with 11 bases separating them. The CDR3 nucleotides are TGTGCCAGCAGTTACCCTGGACAGATTGGCTACACCTTC. Its protein product is CASSYPGQIGYTF.

This chain uses TRBV6-5 with TRBJ2-3; 9 bases line up with TRBD1. Looked up from germline, CDR1 is MNHEY and CDR2 is SVGAGI. The CDR3 consists of 14 residues. J was trimmed by 9 bases and V by 5 bases; bases with no gene match: 9. For the CDR3, the DNA is TGTGCCAGCAGTCAGATTCGGACAGGGGACACGCAGTATTTT. Amino acid sequence: CASSQIRTGDTQYF.

The V call is TRBV2, the J call TRBJ1-2; D gene uncertain. The V end lost 3 bases, the J end lost 8 bases, and 13 bases lay between the germline ends. This CDR3 comprises 13 residues. Germline loops: CDR1 SNHLY, CDR2 FYNNEI. Here the CDR3 DNA reads TGTGCCAGCAGTGATTCATGGCCCGGGGGCTACACCTTC. Its translation: CASSDSWPGGYTF. Full variable domain (missing parts from reference TRBV2 and TRBJ1-2): EPEVTQTPSHQVTQMGQEVILRCVPISNHLYFYWYRQILGQKVEFLVSFYNNEISEKSEIFDDQFSVERPDGSNFTLKIRSTKLEDSAMYFCASSDSWPGGYTFGSGTRLTVV.

The rearrangement links TRBV18 to TRBJ2-3; TRBD1 matches at 9 bases. CDR1 and CDR2 from the germline V gene are KGHSH and LQKENI. The CDR3 is 15 residues long. V dropped 3 bases and J dropped 3; count of bases not matched to a gene: 4. The CDR3 reads CASSPTGGKTDTQYF. The CDR3, as DNA: TGTGCCAGCTCACCGACAGGGGGGAAGACAGATACGCAGTATTTT.

The J gene is TRBJ1-3, the V gene TRBV25-1; unclear D gene. Trimming cost V 0 bases and J 0 bases, with 6 bases left between them. There are 15 residues in the CDR3. Germline values: CDR1 MGHDK, CDR2 SYGVNS. The CDR3 DNA sequence: TGTGCCAGCAGTGAATATGGCAGCTCTGGAAACACCATATATTTT. It translates to CASSEYGSSGNTIYF.

The V gene is TRBV7-6, the J gene TRBJ2-1, with unresolved D. The CDR3 covers 12 residues. Trimming left V 1 base short and J 10 bases short, with 8 bases between. Germline CDR1 SGHVS, CDR2 FNYEAQ. The CDR3 loop reads CASSLGVNEQFF. In nucleotides, the CDR3 is TGTGCCAGCAGCTTAGGCGTCAACGAGCAGTTCTTC.

This rearrangement joins TRBV6-5 to TRBJ2-7; D may be TRBD1 (6 bases). The germline V gene encodes CDR1 MNHEY and CDR2 SVGAGI. The CDR3 extends over 16 amino acids. Trimming removed 0 bases from V and 2 bases from J, with 14 bases in between. The CDR3 nucleotides read TGTGCCAGCAGTTACTCGATCACAGGGAGCCCCTACGAGCAGTACTTC. This sequence encodes CASSYSITGSPYEQYF.

The rearrangement joins TRBV7-2 to TRBJ2-3, with a tentative D call TRBD2 (5 bases). The CDR3 runs 14 residues. V dropped 5 bases and J dropped 2 bases, with 11 bases sitting between them. Germline V gives CDR1 SGHTA, CDR2 FQGNSA. The CDR3 sequence: CASSAQRTTDTQYF. The CDR3 DNA is TGTGCCAGCAGCGCTCAGCGGACCACAGATACGCAGTATTTT.

The rearrangement uses TRBV5-1 and TRBJ2-2, with D unresolved. This CDR3 is 14 amino acids long. V gave up 0 bases and J gave up 4 bases, with 7 bases separating them. The germline V gene encodes CDR1 SGHRS and CDR2 YFSETQ. The CDR3 here is CASSLAGATGELFF. As DNA, the CDR3 is TGCGCCAGCAGCTTGGCTGGCGCCACCGGGGAGCTGTTTTTT.

The chain links TRBV5-1 to TRBJ2-5, with D maybe TRBD1 (6 bases). Germline CDR1 SGHRS, CDR2 YFSETQ. CDR3 size: 16 residues. The ends were cut back, 4 bases at V and 0 bases at J, with 16 bases in the middle. CDR3 nucleotide sequence: TGCGCCAGCAGCGCAAGCCGGCAGGGGTACCAAGAGACCCAGTACTTC. This encodes CASSASRQGYQETQYF.

The chain combines TRBV6-5 with TRBJ2-2; TRBD2 is a possible D gene (5 bases). The germline V gene encodes CDR1 MNHEY and CDR2 SVGAGI. With 8 bases removed from V and 3 bases from J, the gap between germline ends came to 13 bases. The length of the CDR3 is 14 residues. The DNA for the CDR3 is TGTGCCAGCTTATTCGGGGTCTACACCGGGGAGCTGTTTTTT. Amino acids: CASLFGVYTGELFF.

A word on this clone: Other nucleotide sequences in the sample specify the same CDR3. Here the CDR3 DNA reads TGTGCCAGCAGCGTAGCGGGGGGGAATGAGCAGTTCTTC. It is translated as CASSVAGGNEQFF. V is TRBV9 and J is TRBJ2-1; 8 nucleotides line up with TRBD2. CDR3 size: 13 residues. Germline loops: CDR1 SGDLS, CDR2 YYNGEE. Trimming at V came to 0 bases and at J to 7 bases, leaving 0 bases not matched to a gene.

The rearrangement links TRBV6-5 to TRBJ2-2, with D unresolved. This CDR3 is 15 amino acids long. Germline assignment: CDR1 MNHEY and CDR2 SVGAGI. Trimming left V 0 bases short and J 2 bases short, with 7 bases between. The CDR3 spells CASSYSSRNTGELFF. The CDR3 coding sequence is TGTGCCAGCAGTTACTCGTCGAGAAACACCGGGGAGCTGTTTTTT.

The rearrangement joins TRBV24-1 to TRBJ2-2, with 8 bases that match TRBD2. The CDR3 spans 14 residues. The V segment lost 4 bases and the J segment 6 bases; nucleotides outside the gene matches: 3. Germline V lookup: CDR1 KGHDR, CDR2 SFDVKD. CDR3 in amino acids: CATSEPGGAGELFF. The CDR3 DNA is TGTGCCACCAGTGAGCCGGGGGGGGCCGGGGAGCTGTTTTTT.

Comments on this clone: At one end, the junction sequence differs from germline, possibly due to a read error. The rearrangement uses TRBV4-3 and TRBJ2-3; D is uncertain. The CDR3 covers 12 residues. Germline assignment: CDR1 LGHNA and CDR2 YSLEER. CDR3 region: CASSQDGFERLF. The CDR3 DNA reads as TGCGCCAGCAGCCAAGATGGGTTTGAACGACTTTTT.

The chain carries TRBV4-3 and TRBJ1-6; D possibly corresponds to TRBD1 (6 bases). Germline assignment: CDR1 LGHNA and CDR2 YSLEER. The CDR3 runs 14 residues. V was trimmed by 1 base and J by 8 bases, leaving 9 bases between them. CDR3 protein: CASSQAAGDSPLHF. The CDR3 DNA follows: TGCGCCAGCAGCCAAGCGGCAGGGGATTCACCCCTCCACTTT.

The gene calls are TRBV7-2 and TRBJ1-1, with a tentative D call TRBD1 (5 bases). This CDR3 spans 13 amino acids. Trimming shortened V by 1 base and J by 7 bases, and 10 bases separated the two germline ends. In germline, CDR1 is SGHTA, CDR2 FQGNSA. This chain's CDR3 is CASSLGGKGEAFF. The DNA for the CDR3 is TGTGCCAGCAGCTTAGGGGGGAAGGGTGAAGCTTTCTTT.

This clone was seen once. The V gene is TRBV5-1, the J gene TRBJ1-1; D is uncertain. Deletions cut 1 base from V and 1 base from J, with 5 bases between. The germline gives CDR1 SGHRS, CDR2 YFSETQ. The CDR3 spans 13 residues. The CDR3, as DNA: TGCGCCAGCAGCTTGAAGGGGAACACTGAAGCTTTCTTT. Translation: CASSLKGNTEAFF.

The rearrangement joins TRBV25-1 to TRBJ1-6; 9 nucleotides line up with TRBD1. CDR3 length: 15 amino acids. V trimming: 4 bases; J trimming: 6 bases; junction bases outside the gene matches: 4. From germline, CDR1 is MGHDK and CDR2 SYGVNS. DNA for the CDR3: TGTGCCAGCAGTGGCGGGACAGGGCTTAATTCACCCCTCCACTTT. Encoded protein: CASSGGTGLNSPLHF. Variable domain in full (rest from reference TRBV25-1 and TRBJ1-6): EADIYQTPRYLVIGTGKKITLECSQTMGHDKMYWYQQDPGMELHLIHYSYGVNSTEKGDLSSESTVSRIRTEHFPLTLESARPSHTSQYLCASSGGTGLNSPLHFGNGTRLTVT.

This sequence joins TRBV5-5 and TRBJ1-5, with D maybe TRBD1 (6 bases). V was shortened by 1 base and J by 9 bases, with 17 bases between the two germline ends. The germline V gene encodes CDR1 SGHKS and CDR2 YYEKEE (reference sequence). This CDR3 has 15 residues. CDR3 amino acids: CASSLLQGKGWPQHF. The CDR3 nucleotides read TGTGCCAGCAGCTTGCTACAGGGAAAAGGATGGCCCCAGCATTTT.

This clone was seen more than once but under ten times. V gene TRBV19 combines with J gene TRBJ2-6; the D gene is possibly TRBD2 (6 bases). V was trimmed by 3 bases and J by 11 bases, leaving 14 bases between them. Germline values: CDR1 LNHDA, CDR2 SQIVND (reference sequence). CDR3 length equals 14 residues. The CDR3 spells CASSISSPGDVLTF. CDR3 nucleotide sequence: TGTGCCAGTAGTATTTCTTCGCCGGGGGACGTCCTGACTTTC. The full variable domain, with the rest looked up from reference TRBV19 and TRBJ2-6, is DGGITQSPKYLFRKEGQNVTLSCEQNLNHDAMYWYRQDPGQGLRLIYYSQIVNDFQKGDIAEGYSVSREKKESFPLTVTSAQKNPTAFYLCASSISSPGDVLTFGAGSRLTVL.

The chain couples TRBV10-3 to TRBJ1-2, with D possibly matching TRBD1 (5 bases). Germline assignment: CDR1 ENHRY and CDR2 SYGVKD. V lost 7 bases and J 6 bases, leaving 15 bases between the germline ends. CDR3 length: 13 amino acids. The chain's CDR3 is CAIKSKGSDGYTF. CDR3 coding DNA: TGTGCCATCAAATCTAAGGGGAGCGATGGCTACACCTTC.

V and J are TRBV3-1 (or the pseudogene TRBV3-2) and TRBJ2-7; no clear D. Germline CDR1 reads LGHDT; CDR2 reads YNNKEL (reference sequence). V dropped 0 bases and J dropped 0 bases, with 15 bases sitting between them. This CDR3 spans 17 amino acids. CDR3 nucleotides: TGTGCCAGCAGCCAAGATCAGAGGATTAGGGCCTCCTACGAGCAGTACTTC. This sequence encodes CASSQDQRIRASYEQYF.

The rearrangement links TRBV18 to TRBJ1-4; D not certain. The CDR3 extends over 14 amino acids. The germline V gene encodes CDR1 KGHSH and CDR2 LQKENI. The germline V and J ends were trimmed by 6 bases and 3 bases, with 11 bases remaining between them. The DNA of the CDR3 is TGTGCCAGCTCCCCCACAGCAGCTAATGAAAAACTGTTTTTT. Protein sequence: CASSPTAANEKLFF.

The chain carries TRBV19 and TRBJ1-2; 11 bases match TRBD1. This CDR3 region has 14 residues. V dropped 4 bases and J dropped 4; count of bases not matched to a gene: 2. Germline values: CDR1 LNHDA, CDR2 SQIVND (reference sequence). CDR3 residues: CASSRDRGIYGYTF. CDR3 DNA: TGTGCCAGTAGTAGGGACAGGGGGATCTATGGCTACACCTTC.

This clone was detected once. This sequence joins TRBV2 and TRBJ2-7; 8 nucleotides match TRBD1. This CDR3 has 14 amino acids. The germline CDR1 and CDR2 sequences are SNHLY and FYNNEI. V was pared by 5 bases and J by 1 base, with 4 bases of the junction left unmatched. The CDR3 DNA reads TGTGCCAGCAGTACCCGACAGGGGTCCTACGAGCAGTACTTC. Translated, it gives CASSTRQGSYEQYF.

J is TRBJ1-2 and V is TRBV6-6, with D perhaps TRBD1 (6 bases). This CDR3 comprises 15 residues. In germline, CDR1 is MNHNY, CDR2 SVGAGI (reference sequence). V dropped 2 bases and J dropped 7 bases, with 17 bases sitting between them. The CDR3 sequence: CASSYANAGAGGYTF. The DNA of the CDR3 is TGTGCCAGCAGTTACGCCAACGCGGGGGCGGGTGGCTACACCTTC.

The J gene is TRBJ2-7, the V gene TRBV7-8; D not certain. Germline CDR1 and CDR2: SGHVS and FQNEAQ. The V gene lost 1 base and the J gene lost 3 bases, with 10 bases spanning the gap. This CDR3 is built from 14 residues. CDR3 protein: CASSLGPSLYEQYF. In nucleotides, the CDR3 is TGTGCCAGCAGCTTAGGCCCCTCTCTCTACGAGCAGTACTTC.